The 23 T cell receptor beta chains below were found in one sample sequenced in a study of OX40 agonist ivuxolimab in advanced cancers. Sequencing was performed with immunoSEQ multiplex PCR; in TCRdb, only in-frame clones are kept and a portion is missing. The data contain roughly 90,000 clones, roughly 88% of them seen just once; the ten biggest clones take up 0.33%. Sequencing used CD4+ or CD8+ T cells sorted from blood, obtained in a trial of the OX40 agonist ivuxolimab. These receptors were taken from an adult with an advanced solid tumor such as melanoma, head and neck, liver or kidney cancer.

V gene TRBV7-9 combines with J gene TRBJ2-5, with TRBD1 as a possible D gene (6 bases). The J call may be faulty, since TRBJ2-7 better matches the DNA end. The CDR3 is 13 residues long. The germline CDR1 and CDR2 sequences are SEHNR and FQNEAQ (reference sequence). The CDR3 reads CASSRDRSYEQYF. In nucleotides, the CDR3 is TGTGCCAGCAGCCGAGACAGGTCCTACGAGCAGTACTTC.

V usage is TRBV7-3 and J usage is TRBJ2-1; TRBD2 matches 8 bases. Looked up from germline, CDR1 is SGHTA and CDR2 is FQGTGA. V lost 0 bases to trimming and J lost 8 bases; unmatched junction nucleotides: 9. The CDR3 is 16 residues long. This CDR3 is CASSLTVSGKAHEQFF. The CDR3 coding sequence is TGTGCCAGCAGCTTAACGGTTAGCGGGAAAGCTCATGAGCAGTTCTTC.

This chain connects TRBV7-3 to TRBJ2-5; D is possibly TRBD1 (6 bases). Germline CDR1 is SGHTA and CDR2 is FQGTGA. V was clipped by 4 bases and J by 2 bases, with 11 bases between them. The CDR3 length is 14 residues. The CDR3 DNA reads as TGTGCCAGCAGCTCCACAGGGAATCAAGAGACCCAGTACTTC. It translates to CASSSTGNQETQYF.

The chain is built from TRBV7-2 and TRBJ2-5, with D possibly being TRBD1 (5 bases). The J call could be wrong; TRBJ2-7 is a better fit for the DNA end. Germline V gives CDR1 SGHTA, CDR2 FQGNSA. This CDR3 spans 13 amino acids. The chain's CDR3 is CASSLQGINEQYF. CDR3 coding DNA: TGTGCCAGCAGCTTGCAGGGTATCAACGAGCAGTACTTC.

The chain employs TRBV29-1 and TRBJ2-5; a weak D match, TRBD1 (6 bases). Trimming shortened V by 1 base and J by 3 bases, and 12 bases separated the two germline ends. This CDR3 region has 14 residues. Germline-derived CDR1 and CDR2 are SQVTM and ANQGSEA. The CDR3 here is CSVEGQGNKETQYF. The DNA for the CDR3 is TGCAGCGTTGAAGGTCAGGGGAACAAAGAGACCCAGTACTTC.

DNA for the CDR3: TGTGCCAGCAGCCGAGATCGTAGCGGGACATACGAGCAGTACTTC. Protein: CASSRDRSGTYEQYF. This chain joins TRBV13 and TRBJ2-7; 8 bases agree with TRBD2. Trimming took 5 bases from V and 4 from J; bases not matched to a gene: 10. The length of the CDR3 is 15 residues. Germline V gene data show CDR1 as PRHDT and CDR2 as FYEKMQ (reference sequence).

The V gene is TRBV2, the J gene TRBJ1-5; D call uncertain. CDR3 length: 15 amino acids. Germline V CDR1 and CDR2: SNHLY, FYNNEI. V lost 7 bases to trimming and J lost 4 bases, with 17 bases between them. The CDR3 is CASTREGGRNQPQHF. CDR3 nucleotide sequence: TGTGCCAGCACCCGGGAGGGCGGTAGGAATCAGCCCCAGCATTTT. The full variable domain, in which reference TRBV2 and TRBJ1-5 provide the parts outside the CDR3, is EPEVTQTPSHQVTQMGQEVILRCVPISNHLYFYWYRQILGQKVEFLVSFYNNEISEKSEIFDDQFSVERPDGSNFTLKIRSTKLEDSAMYFCASTREGGRNQPQHFGDGTRLSIL.

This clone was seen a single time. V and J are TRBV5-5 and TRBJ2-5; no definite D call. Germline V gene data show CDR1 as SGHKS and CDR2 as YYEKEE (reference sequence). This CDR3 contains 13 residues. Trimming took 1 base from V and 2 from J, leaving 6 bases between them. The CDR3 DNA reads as TGTGCCAGCAGCTTGCCCAGGCAAGAGACCCAGTACTTC. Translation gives CASSLPRQETQYF.

In nucleotides, the CDR3 is TGTGCCAGCAGCCTTGGACTAGCGGGAAGAGGGGGGGATACGCAGTATTTT. As protein: CASSLGLAGRGGDTQYF. The chain couples TRBV9 to TRBJ2-3, with 12 bases identical to TRBD2. Germline V gene data show CDR1 as SGDLS and CDR2 as YYNGEE. V was clipped by 4 bases and J by 6 bases; unmatched bases: 12. CDR3 length equals 17 residues.

The CDR3 DNA sequence: TGCGCCAGCAGGGTAACAGGGGACCTAGGTACAGATACGCAGTATTTT. Its protein is CASRVTGDLGTDTQYF. The chain uses TRBV5-1 and TRBJ2-3; the match to TRBD1 covers 7 bases. CDR3 length: 16 residues. Trimming took 5 bases from V and 3 from J; bases not matched to a gene: 12. Germline loops: CDR1 SGHRS, CDR2 YFSETQ.

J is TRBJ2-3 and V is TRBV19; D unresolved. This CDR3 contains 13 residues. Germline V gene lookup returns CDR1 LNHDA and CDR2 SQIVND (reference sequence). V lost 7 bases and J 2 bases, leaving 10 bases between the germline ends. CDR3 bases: TGTGCCAGTAAAGGCTTTCACACAGATACGCAGTATTTT. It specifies CASKGFHTDTQYF.

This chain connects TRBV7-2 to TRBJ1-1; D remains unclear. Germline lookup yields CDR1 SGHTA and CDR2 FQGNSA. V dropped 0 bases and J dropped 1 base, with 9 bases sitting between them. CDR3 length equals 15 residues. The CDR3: CASSLASAGNTEAFF. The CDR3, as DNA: TGTGCCAGCAGCTTAGCTTCGGCGGGGAACACTGAAGCTTTCTTT.

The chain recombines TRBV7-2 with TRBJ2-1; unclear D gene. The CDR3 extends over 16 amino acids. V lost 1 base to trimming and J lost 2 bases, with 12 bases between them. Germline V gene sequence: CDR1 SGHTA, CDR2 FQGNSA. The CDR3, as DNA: TGTGCCAGCAGCTTAGTACGGTCGCCCCCCTACAATGAGCAGTTCTTC. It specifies CASSLVRSPPYNEQFF.

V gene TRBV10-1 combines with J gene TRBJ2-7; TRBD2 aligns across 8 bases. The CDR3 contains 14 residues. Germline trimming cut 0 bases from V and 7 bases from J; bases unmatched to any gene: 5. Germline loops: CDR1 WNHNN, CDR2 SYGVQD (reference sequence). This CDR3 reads CASSESVVAGEQYF. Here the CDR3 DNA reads TGCGCCAGCAGTGAGTCGGTGGTAGCGGGAGAGCAGTACTTC.

CDR3 protein: CASSLVPGMNTEAFF. CDR3 coding DNA: TGCGCCAGCAGCTTGGTCCCAGGGATGAACACTGAAGCTTTCTTT. This chain connects TRBV5-1 to TRBJ1-1; maybe TRBD1 (5 bases). The CDR3 length is 15 residues. Germline CDR1 SGHRS, CDR2 YFSETQ. The ends were cut back, 0 bases at V and 0 bases at J, with 9 bases in the middle.

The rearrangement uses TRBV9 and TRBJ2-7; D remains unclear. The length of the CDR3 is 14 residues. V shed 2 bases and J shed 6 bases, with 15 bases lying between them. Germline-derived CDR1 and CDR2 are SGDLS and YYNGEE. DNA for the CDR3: TGTGCCAGCAGCGTCTCGGCCATATTATCCGAGCAGTACTTC. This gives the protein CASSVSAILSEQYF. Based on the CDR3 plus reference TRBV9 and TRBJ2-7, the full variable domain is DSGVTQTPKHLITATGQRVTLRCSPRSGDLSVYWYQQSLDQGLQFLIQYYNGEERAKGNILERFSAQQFPDLHSELNLSSLELGDSALYFCASSVSAILSEQYFGPGTRLTVT.

CDR3 sequence reads: CASSLVPSGELFF. CDR3 DNA sequence: TGTGCCAGCAGCTTAGTGCCTAGCGGGGAGCTGTTTTTT. V gene TRBV7-2 combines with J gene TRBJ2-2; D call uncertain. V was trimmed by 1 base and J by 7 bases, leaving 7 bases between them. Germline CDR1 reads SGHTA; CDR2 reads FQGNSA. This CDR3 is built from 13 residues.

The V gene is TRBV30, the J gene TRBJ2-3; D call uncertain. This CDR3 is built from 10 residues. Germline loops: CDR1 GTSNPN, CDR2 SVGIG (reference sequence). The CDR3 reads CAVSADTQYF. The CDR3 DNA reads TGTGCGGTTTCGGCGGATACGCAGTATTTT.

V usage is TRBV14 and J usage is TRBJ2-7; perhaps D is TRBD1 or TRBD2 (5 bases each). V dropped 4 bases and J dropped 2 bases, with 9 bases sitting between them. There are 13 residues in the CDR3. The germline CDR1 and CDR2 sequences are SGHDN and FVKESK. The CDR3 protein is CASSRQGPYEQYF. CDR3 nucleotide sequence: TGTGCCAGCAGCCGTCAGGGACCCTACGAGCAGTACTTC. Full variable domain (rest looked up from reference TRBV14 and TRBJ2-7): EAGVTQFPSHSVIEKGQTVTLRCDPISGHDNLYWYRRVMGKEIKFLLHFVKESKQDESGMPNNRFLAERTGGTYSTLKVQPAELEDSGVYFCASSRQGPYEQYFGPGTRLTVT.

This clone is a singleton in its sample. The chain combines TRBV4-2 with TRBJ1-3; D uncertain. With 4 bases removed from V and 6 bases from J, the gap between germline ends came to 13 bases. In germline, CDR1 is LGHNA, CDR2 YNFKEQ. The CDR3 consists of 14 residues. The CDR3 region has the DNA TGTGCCAGCAGCCGAATAGGGTATGAAAACACCATATATTTT. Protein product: CASSRIGYENTIYF.

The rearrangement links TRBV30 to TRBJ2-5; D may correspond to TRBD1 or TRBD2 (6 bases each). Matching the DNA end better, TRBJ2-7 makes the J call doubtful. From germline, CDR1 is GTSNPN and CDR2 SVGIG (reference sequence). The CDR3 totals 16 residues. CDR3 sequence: CAWSVPRGGGSNEQYF. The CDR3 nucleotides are TGTGCCTGGAGTGTACCCCGCGGAGGGGGATCGAACGAGCAGTACTTC.

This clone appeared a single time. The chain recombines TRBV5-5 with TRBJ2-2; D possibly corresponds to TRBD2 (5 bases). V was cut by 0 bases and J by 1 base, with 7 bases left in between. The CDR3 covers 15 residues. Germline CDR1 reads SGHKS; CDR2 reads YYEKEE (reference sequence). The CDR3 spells CASSLGLQNTGELFF. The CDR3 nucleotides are TGTGCCAGCAGCTTGGGACTACAGAACACCGGGGAGCTGTTTTTT.

Here the CDR3 reads CASSQARGNEQFF. CDR3 DNA: TGTGCCAGCTCACAAGCTAGGGGTAATGAGCAGTTCTTC. The chain combines TRBV18 with TRBJ2-1, with D perhaps TRBD1 (5 bases). This CDR3 region has 13 residues. The ends were cut back, 4 bases at V and 7 bases at J, with 11 bases in the middle. Germline CDR1 KGHSH, CDR2 LQKENI.